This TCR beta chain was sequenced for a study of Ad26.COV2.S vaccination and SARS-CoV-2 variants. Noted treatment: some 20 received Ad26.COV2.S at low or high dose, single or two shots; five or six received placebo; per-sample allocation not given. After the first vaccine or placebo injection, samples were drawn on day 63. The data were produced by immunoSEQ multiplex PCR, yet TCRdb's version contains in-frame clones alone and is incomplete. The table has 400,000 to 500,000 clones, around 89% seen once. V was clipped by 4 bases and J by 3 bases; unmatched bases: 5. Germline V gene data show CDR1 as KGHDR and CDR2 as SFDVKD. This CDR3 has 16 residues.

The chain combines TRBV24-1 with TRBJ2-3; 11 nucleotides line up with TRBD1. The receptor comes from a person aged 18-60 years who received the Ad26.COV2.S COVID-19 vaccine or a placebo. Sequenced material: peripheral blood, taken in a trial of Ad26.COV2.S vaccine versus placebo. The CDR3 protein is CATSDPGQGATDTQYF. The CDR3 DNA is TGTGCCACCAGTGACCCTGGACAGGGGGCAACAGATACGCAGTATTTT.